A selection of T cell receptor beta chains follows, all from one sample in a study of cytomegalovirus exposure and HLA in healthy donors. Clones were sequenced by immunoSEQ multiplex PCR, and TCRdb holds only the in-frame ones, with some missing. Here the sample spans over 80,000 clones, about three quarters being singletons. The sample comprised PBMCs. The receptors were gathered from a man between 60 and 75 years old in good health and CMV-seropositive. CDR3s include the opening cysteine and the closing phenylalanine or tryptophan. D genes are given only for firm matches. Clone size is shown for a subset of rows, as once, few, many or a class of expanded clone.

TRBD2	TRBV9	-	TRBJ2-2	CASSEGLAGSYTGELFF	TGTGCCAGCAGCGAGGGACTAGCGGGGTCCTACACCGGGGAGCTGTTTTTT
TRBD1	TRBV12-5	-	TRBJ1-2	CASGSGQGRGYTF	TGTGCTAGTGGTTCAGGACAGGGAAGGGGCTACACCTTC
TRBD2	TRBV6-1	-	TRBJ2-3	CASSLSGGTDTQYF	TGTGCCAGCAGCCTTAGCGGGGGCACAGATACGCAGTATTTT
-	TRBV5-6	-	TRBJ2-5	CASSLQGPQETQYF	TGTGCCAGCAGCTTACAGGGACCCCAGGAGACCCAGTACTTC
TRBD2	TRBV9	-	TRBJ2-5	CASSVAGGEETQYF	TGTGCCAGCAGCGTAGCCGGGGGGGAAGAGACCCAGTACTTC
TRBD1	TRBV10-1	-	TRBJ2-1	CASSESGTGLNNEQFF	TGCGCCAGCAGTGAGTCCGGGACAGGGCTGAACAATGAGCAGTTCTTC
TRBD1	TRBV5-1	-	TRBJ1-2	CASSLLGTGPGDGYTF	TGCGCCAGCAGCTTGCTCGGGACAGGGCCTGGGGATGGCTACACCTTC
-	TRBV5-1	once	TRBJ1-5	CASSLAGGSQPQHF	TGCGCCAGCAGCTTGGCTGGGGGCAGTCAGCCCCAGCATTTT
-	TRBV2	-	TRBJ2-2	CASSRQGWNTGELFF	TGTGCCAGCAGTCGCCAGGGTTGGAACACCGGGGAGCTGTTTTTT
TRBD1	TRBV5-5	-	TRBJ1-6	CASSRLLRDRVELNSPLHF	TGTGCCAGCAGCCGCCTCTTGAGGGACAGGGTGGAATTAAATTCACCCCTCCACTTT
TRBD2	TRBV28	-	TRBJ2-7	CASSRLTSGVTYEQYF	TGTGCCAGCAGTCGCTTGACTAGCGGGGTTACTTACGAGCAGTACTTC
-	TRBV19	-	TRBJ1-2	CASSQRYGYTF	TGTGCCAGTAGTCAGAGGTATGGCTACACCTTC